This T cell receptor (beta chain) was observed in a study of CD8+ T cells in alopecia areata. As concerns this clone: As yet, its antigen is unknown.

Findings and caveats of the study: Lesional scalp exceeded normal scalp in clonality, especially in alopecia totalis/universalis.

Germline-derived CDR1 and CDR2 are LNHNV and YYDKDF (reference sequence). V gave up 0 bases and J gave up 3 bases, with 12 bases separating them. CDR3 size: 16 residues. Extracted from the samples, RNA was reverse transcribed into cDNA to serve as the sequencing template. Assay: immunoSEQ multiplex PCR; the TCRdb copy retains only in-frame clones and omits some. The sample yields approximately 99,000 clones, under 65% seen once. Both peripheral blood and punch biopsies of lesional scalp skin were obtained from patients who had alopecia areata. V usage is TRBV15 and J usage is TRBJ1-5; no definite D call. Specimen: NKG2D-low CD8+ T cells sorted from blood. This TCR was sampled from a human donor with alopecia areata. The CDR3 DNA reads as TGTGCCACCAGCAGAGATCCTGCCAGAATCAATCAGCCCCAGCATTTT. Translation: CATSRDPARINQPQHF.